The next 9 T cell receptor beta chains were all read from a single sample in a study of post-analysis software for immune sequencing data. The TCR beta cDNA libraries contained unique molecular identifiers. TCRdb re-analysed the PCR reads in MiXCR, keeping a single row per CDR3 protein. The sample has about 820,000 distinct CDR3 sequences; about 53% are singletons. Their cognate antigens are unknown. Study-level points and caveats: Controls had lower frequencies than patients of roughly five TRBV segments, which included TRBV5-6, TRBV5-1 and TRBV20-1.

The source material was blood. The receptor set was obtained from a girl between 5 and 17 years old with multiple sclerosis.

This chain uses TRBV6-5 with TRBJ1-1; D gene unclear. The CDR3 contains 15 residues. Germline assignment: CDR1 MNHEY and CDR2 SVGAGI. V was shortened by 0 bases and J by 3 bases, with 11 bases between the two germline ends. Here the CDR3 DNA reads TGTGCCAGCAGTTACTCCGGTCGGATTCACACTGAAGCTTTCTTT. Translating gives CASSYSGRIHTEAFF.

To note about this clonotype: At one end, the junction sequence differs from germline, possibly due to a read error. J is TRBJ2-5 and V is TRBV7-7; no clear D. The CDR3 sequence is 14 residues long. CDR1 is SSHAT and CDR2 is FNYEAQ in the germline V gene (reference sequence). The CDR3 spells CASSLMTTTETQYF. The DNA for the CDR3 is TGTGCTAGCAGCCTAATGACAACTACAGAGACCCAGTACTTC. Supplemented by reference TRBV7-7 and TRBJ2-5, the full variable domain reads GAGVSQSPRYKVTKRGQDVTLRCDPISSHATLYWYQQALGQGPEFLTYFNYEAQPDKSGLPSDRFSAERPEGSISTLTIQRTEQRDSAMYRCASSLMTTTETQYFGPGTRLLVL.

The chain links TRBV5-1 to TRBJ2-1; TRBD1 agrees at 9 bases. The better agreement between TRBJ2-7 and the DNA end casts doubt on the J call. The CDR3 extends over 15 amino acids. The germline CDR1 and CDR2 sequences are SGHRS and YFSETQ. The CDR3 nucleotides read TGCGCCAGCAGCCGAGAGGGGACAGGGACCTACGAGCAGTACTTC. Its protein product is CASSREGTGTYEQYF.

The rearrangement joins TRBV6-5 to TRBJ2-3; TRBD2 is a possible D gene (5 bases). CDR3 length: 17 residues. V lost 2 bases, J lost 0 bases, and 15 bases lay in between. Looked up from germline, CDR1 is MNHEY and CDR2 is SVGAGI. CDR3 loop: CASSYRLSGGSTDTQYF. The CDR3 nucleotides are TGTGCCAGCAGTTACAGACTTTCAGGAGGAAGCACAGATACGCAGTATTTT.

This clonotype came up a few times. This chain uses TRBV6-1 with TRBJ2-7, with 9 bases lining up with TRBD2. Germline loops: CDR1 MNHNS, CDR2 SASEGT. V gave up 10 bases and J gave up 1 base; unmatched junction bases: 14. This CDR3 has 16 amino acids. In DNA form, the CDR3 reads TGTGCCATCACAAGGGATACTAGCGGGCTATCCTACGAGCAGTACTTC. The encoded protein is CAITRDTSGLSYEQYF.

This clonotype was seen just once. This chain joins TRBV10-3 and TRBJ2-1; 7 bases line up with TRBD1. This CDR3 comprises 18 residues. V lost 7 bases, J lost 8 bases, and 23 bases stayed unmatched. CDR1 and CDR2 from the germline V gene are ENHRY and SYGVKD. The CDR3 spells CAIKEQGSQLMSIDEQFF. DNA for the CDR3: TGTGCCATCAAGGAACAGGGGTCTCAGTTGATGAGTATTGATGAGCAGTTCTTC.

This clonotype was found once. This chain connects TRBV20-1 to TRBJ2-5; the D is unclear. The germline CDR1 and CDR2 sequences are DFQATT and SNEGSKA (reference sequence). Trimming left V 5 bases short and J 11 bases short, with 21 bases between. This CDR3 has 13 amino acids. CDR3 protein: CSAQDTSSLEQYF. The CDR3 DNA follows: TGCAGTGCTCAAGACACGTCCTCTCTGGAGCAGTACTTC.

The J gene is TRBJ2-6, the V gene TRBV6-4; 9 bases are a match to TRBD1. The germline gives CDR1 MRHNA, CDR2 SNTAGT. Losses at the gene ends were 5 bases for V and 1 base for J; bases not matched to a gene: 9. The CDR3 is made up of 18 amino acids. CDR3 loop: CASSKMGQGESGANVLTF. In nucleotides, the CDR3 is TGTGCCAGCAGTAAAATGGGACAGGGAGAATCTGGGGCCAACGTCCTGACTTTC.

The CDR3 loop reads CASSEPQGYNEQFF. The CDR3 region has the DNA TGTGCCAGCAGTGAACCCCAGGGTTACAATGAGCAGTTCTTC. The rearrangement uses TRBV6-1 and TRBJ2-1; tentatively, D is TRBD1 (5 bases). V was trimmed by 2 bases and J by 4 bases, leaving 9 bases between them. Germline V CDR1 and CDR2: MNHNS, SASEGT. The CDR3 runs to 14 residues.